Listed here are 31 T cell receptor beta chains from one sample, sequenced in a study of blood T cell repertoires in COVID-19. Method: immunoSEQ multiplex PCR; TCRdb's copy keeps in-frame clones and lacks some. The repertoire holds more than 140,000 clones, with roughly 82% as singletons. Sequenced material: peripheral blood. Every receptor here comes from a woman aged 45 to 65 in a cohort sampled during active or convalescent COVID-19.

The chain has TRBV12-3 or TRBV12-4 and TRBJ2-5; maybe TRBD1 (5 bases). The CDR3 covers 13 residues. Trimming cost V 6 bases and J 3 bases, with 11 bases left between them. The CDR3 region has the DNA TGTGCCAGCAGAGGGCAGGGTGAAGAGACCCAGTACTTC. The encoded protein is CASRGQGEETQYF.

This clone came up a few times. The chain employs TRBV18 and TRBJ2-3; TRBD2 matches 12 bases. The V gene's germline CDR1 is KGHSH and CDR2 LQKENI. The CDR3 is 22 residues long. V was pared by 0 bases and J by 0 bases, with 16 bases of the junction left unmatched. CDR3 coding DNA: TGTGCCAGCTCACCACCGGGGGGGTGGACTAGCGGGGCCACTTCTAGCACAGATACGCAGTATTTT. This gives the protein CASSPPGGWTSGATSSTDTQYF.

The gene calls are TRBV6-5 and TRBJ2-7; 11 bases agree with TRBD2. CDR1 is MNHEY, CDR2 SVGAGI, per germline. This CDR3 region has 15 residues. V trimming: 6 bases; J trimming: 0 bases; junction bases outside the gene matches: 4. The CDR3 DNA reads as TGTGCCAGCAGCAAGGGGACTAGCGGCTCCTACGAGCAGTACTTC. It codes for CASSKGTSGSYEQYF.

This clone was observed a few times. This chain uses TRBV6-1 with TRBJ1-2; D is ambiguous. V lost 2 bases and J lost 4, with 14 bases in between. The germline gives CDR1 MNHNS, CDR2 SASEGT. The CDR3 length is 15 residues. CDR3 protein: CASSEKHRPTYGYTF. CDR3 in DNA: TGTGCCAGCAGTGAAAAGCACAGACCTACCTATGGCTACACCTTC.

The J gene is TRBJ1-3, the V gene TRBV20-1, with D unclear. CDR3 length equals 15 residues. V lost 3 bases and J lost 0, with 12 bases in between. Germline lookup yields CDR1 DFQATT and CDR2 SNEGSKA (reference sequence). CDR3 protein: CSASSVLLSGNTIYF. CDR3 nucleotides: TGCAGTGCTAGTTCGGTACTTCTCTCTGGAAACACCATATATTTT.

This clone appeared a single time. This chain connects TRBV18 to TRBJ2-1, with TRBD1 matching 8 bases. The CDR3 sequence is 17 residues long. Germline V lookup: CDR1 KGHSH, CDR2 LQKENI. Germline trimming cut 3 bases from V and 8 bases from J; bases unmatched to any gene: 15. The CDR3 DNA follows: TGTGCCAGCTCACCCCCGACCGGACAGGGAAGGTTCGATGAGCAGTTCTTC. Translating gives CASSPPTGQGRFDEQFF.

The chain has TRBV5-4 and TRBJ2-2; the match to TRBD2 covers 9 bases. With 7 bases clipped from V and 0 bases from J, the junction kept 7 bases outside the gene matches. The CDR3 length is 16 residues. Germline CDR1 reads SGHNT; CDR2 reads YYREEE (reference sequence). CDR3 nucleotides: TGTGCCAGCGGGGTAGCGGGGGAACCGAACACCGGGGAGCTGTTTTTT. It encodes CASGVAGEPNTGELFF.

This sequence joins TRBV7-9 and TRBJ2-3; 12 bases align to TRBD1. The J segment lost 4 bases and the V segment lost 2 bases, leaving 4 bases of the junction unmatched. CDR3 length: 16 residues. Germline V gives CDR1 SEHNR, CDR2 FQNEAQ (reference sequence). For the CDR3, the DNA is TGTGCCAGCAGCTTAATGGGGACAGGGGGCGCAGATACGCAGTATTTT. Encoded protein: CASSLMGTGGADTQYF.

The chain employs TRBV14 and TRBJ1-2; no firm D call. Trimming removed 1 base at V and 5 bases at J, with 8 bases between. The length of the CDR3 is 13 residues. Germline CDR1 is SGHDN and CDR2 is FVKESK. The CDR3 reads CASSQGQIYGYTF. The CDR3 coding sequence is TGTGCCAGCAGCCAAGGGCAGATTTATGGCTACACCTTC.

This clone was observed a few times. CDR3 residues: CASSQEMGQGFSPLHF. DNA for the CDR3: TGTGCCAGCAGCCAAGAAATGGGACAGGGCTTCTCACCCCTCCACTTT. V usage is TRBV3-1 (or the pseudogene TRBV3-2) and J usage is TRBJ1-6; TRBD1 aligns across 9 bases. CDR3 length: 16 residues. Germline CDR1 is LGHDT and CDR2 is YNNKEL (reference sequence). Trimming took 0 bases from V and 10 from J; bases not matched to a gene: 7.

The chain is built from TRBV10-1 and TRBJ1-1; a possible D gene is TRBD1 (5 bases). Trimming pared 2 bases from V and 4 bases from J, leaving 11 bases between. Per germline, CDR1 WNHNN and CDR2 SYGVQD (reference sequence). This CDR3 contains 14 residues. CDR3 residues: CASSEGGYRTEAFF. The DNA of the CDR3 is TGCGCCAGCAGTGAGGGGGGGTATCGCACTGAAGCTTTCTTT.

The CDR3 region has the DNA TGTGCCAGCAGTGAAATGGGAGGGGTAAACACTGAAGCTTTCTTT. The encoded protein is CASSEMGGVNTEAFF. The chain is built from TRBV6-1 and TRBJ1-1; D might be TRBD1 (5 bases). The CDR3 totals 15 residues. The V gene lost 2 bases and the J gene lost 2 bases, with 12 bases spanning the gap. Germline lookup yields CDR1 MNHNS and CDR2 SASEGT.

CDR3 amino acids: CASSLIATNEKLFF. CDR3 DNA: TGTGCCAGCAGCCTAATTGCAACTAATGAAAAACTGTTTTTT. This chain joins TRBV7-2 and TRBJ1-4, with no clear D. The V gene lost 5 bases and the J gene lost 0 bases, with 7 bases spanning the gap. Germline values: CDR1 SGHTA, CDR2 FQGNSA. The CDR3 spans 14 residues.

The chain employs TRBV24-1 and TRBJ1-1, with 7 bases aligning to TRBD1. V was pared by 5 bases and J by 1 base, with 3 bases of the junction left unmatched. From germline, CDR1 is KGHDR and CDR2 SFDVKD. The CDR3 extends over 14 amino acids. In nucleotides, the CDR3 is TGTGCCACCAGTGCTCGGACAGGGAACACTGAAGCTTTCTTT. Residues: CATSARTGNTEAFF.

J is TRBJ2-3 and V is TRBV27; 12 bases are a match to TRBD2. This CDR3 comprises 18 residues. The V segment lost 5 bases and the J segment 0 bases; nucleotides outside the gene matches: 9. The germline V gene encodes CDR1 MNHEY and CDR2 SMNVEV (reference sequence). Written as DNA, the CDR3 is TGTGCCAGCAGTCCGGGACTAGCGGGTTCTACTAGCACAGATACGCAGTATTTT. It yields the protein CASSPGLAGSTSTDTQYF.

The chain links TRBV30 to TRBJ1-5; no definite D call. CDR3 length: 13 residues. Trimming cost V 1 base and J 8 bases, with 12 bases left between them. Germline-derived CDR1 and CDR2 are GTSNPN and SVGIG (reference sequence). The CDR3 is CAWSERGREPQHF. CDR3 coding DNA: TGTGCCTGGAGTGAGCGAGGGAGGGAGCCCCAGCATTTT.

The chain carries TRBV29-1 and TRBJ2-5, with 11 bases identical to TRBD1. The trim removed 6 bases at V and 3 bases at J, leaving 6 bases unmatched. This CDR3 contains 14 residues. Germline V gives CDR1 SQVTM, CDR2 ANQGSEA. The CDR3 loop is CSVKGTGGEETQYF. As DNA, the CDR3 is TGCAGCGTGAAAGGGACAGGGGGGGAAGAGACCCAGTACTTC.

The chain uses TRBV27 and TRBJ2-1, with 15 bases aligning to TRBD2. The V gene's germline CDR1 is MNHEY and CDR2 SMNVEV (reference sequence). After removal of 3 bases from V and 1 base from J, the junction contained 7 bases not matched to a gene. This CDR3 is built from 19 residues. CDR3 sequence (DNA): TGTGCCAGCAGTTTTTCAGGGACTAGCGGGGGGTCGTCCTACAATGAGCAGTTCTTC. This sequence encodes CASSFSGTSGGSSYNEQFF.

This clone was detected only a few times. The chain carries TRBV6-5 and TRBJ1-2; D unclear. CDR1 is MNHEY, CDR2 SVGAGI, per germline. CDR3 length equals 15 residues. V was trimmed by 6 bases and J by 0 bases, leaving 14 bases between them. DNA for the CDR3: TGTGCCAGCAGCAAGAGTAGGAGGTCTAACTATGGCTACACCTTC. This sequence encodes CASSKSRRSNYGYTF.

The rearrangement joins TRBV3-1 (or the pseudogene TRBV3-2) to TRBJ1-1; 8 positions match TRBD1. Germline V lookup: CDR1 LGHDT, CDR2 YNNKEL (reference sequence). The CDR3 length is 15 residues. Trimming at V came to 7 bases and at J to 0 bases, leaving 7 bases not matched to a gene. The CDR3 nucleotides are TGTGCCAGCACTCGACAGGGGATATTGAACACTGAAGCTTTCTTT. Encoded protein: CASTRQGILNTEAFF.

This clone has only one observation. J is TRBJ2-3 and V is TRBV4-1; 8 bases line up with TRBD2. V was clipped by 1 base and J by 4 bases; unmatched bases: 13. Germline V gene lookup returns CDR1 MGHRA and CDR2 YSYEKL. CDR3 size: 18 residues. Here the CDR3 reads CASSQGSLRAGGADTQYF. Written as DNA, the CDR3 is TGCGCCAGCAGCCAAGGATCCTTACGGGCGGGGGGAGCAGATACGCAGTATTTT.

The J gene is TRBJ2-7, the V gene TRBV9, with 11 nucleotides matching TRBD2. The CDR3 runs 16 residues. The junction had 4 bases not matched to a gene; V was cut back by 0 bases and J by 2 bases. Germline lookup yields CDR1 SGDLS and CDR2 YYNGEE. CDR3 bases: TGTGCCAGCAGCGTAGGACTAGCGGGGCCAGCCTACGAGCAGTACTTC. Protein product: CASSVGLAGPAYEQYF.

This chain links TRBV6-2 or TRBV6-3 with TRBJ2-1, with a tentative D call TRBD1 (6 bases). This CDR3 spans 18 amino acids. Germline CDR1 MNHEY, CDR2 SVGEGT. V was trimmed by 2 bases and J by 4 bases, leaving 21 bases between them. The CDR3 DNA sequence: TGTGCCAGCAGTTACAACCCACAGGGCCCTTCTCTTTACAATGAGCAGTTCTTC. Amino acids: CASSYNPQGPSLYNEQFF.

The chain recombines TRBV18 with TRBJ1-1; 8 bases fit TRBD1. The CDR3 sequence is 15 residues long. CDR1 KGHSH and CDR2 LQKENI come from the germline V gene. The V segment lost 5 bases and the J segment 6 bases; nucleotides outside the gene matches: 11. The CDR3 sequence is CASSRSTGEVAEAFF. The DNA of the CDR3 is TGTGCCAGCTCAAGGTCGACAGGGGAGGTCGCTGAAGCTTTCTTT.

The chain recombines TRBV24-1 with TRBJ2-7; D may be TRBD1 (5 bases). V was pared by 3 bases and J by 7 bases, with 12 bases between. CDR1 KGHDR and CDR2 SFDVKD come from the germline V gene. This CDR3 region has 13 residues. The CDR3 coding sequence is TGTGCCACCAGTGATGGGGCCCCTGGGGAGCAGTACTTC. Translated, it gives CATSDGAPGEQYF.

The chain combines TRBV10-1 with TRBJ2-7; 9 bases agree with TRBD1. Germline lookup yields CDR1 WNHNN and CDR2 SYGVQD (reference sequence). The CDR3 runs to 15 residues. With 0 bases clipped from V and 5 bases from J, the junction kept 5 bases outside the gene matches. The chain's CDR3 is CASSESDRGWDEQYF. CDR3 bases: TGCGCCAGCAGTGAGTCGGACAGGGGATGGGACGAGCAGTACTTC.

CDR3 nucleotide sequence: TGTGCCAGCTCAAAGCGGGGGGCCGGGTACGAGCAGTACTTC. Its translation: CASSKRGAGYEQYF. V usage is TRBV7-2 and J usage is TRBJ2-7; 9 bases line up with TRBD2. Trimming removed 8 bases from V and 4 bases from J; junction bases left unmatched: 9. The CDR3 is 14 amino acids. Per germline, CDR1 SGHTA and CDR2 FQGNSA.

Comment on this clone: A read error may produce the germline difference seen at one junction end. The chain links TRBV7-8 to TRBJ2-1, with D unclear. CDR1 and CDR2 from the germline V gene are SGHVS and FQNEAQ. CDR3 length equals 12 residues. The CDR3 here is CASSFLSLEVVF. DNA for the CDR3: TGTGCCAGCAGCTTTCTGTCCCTCGAGGTAGTCTTC.

The rearrangement uses TRBV7-3 and TRBJ2-2; D is unclear. Trimming removed 0 bases from V and 2 bases from J, with 7 bases in between. The CDR3 consists of 15 residues. CDR1 is SGHTA, CDR2 FQGTGA, per germline. The CDR3 bases are TGTGCCAGCAGCTTAACCGTATTAAACACCGGGGAGCTGTTTTTT. Amino acid sequence: CASSLTVLNTGELFF.

This chain connects TRBV2 to TRBJ2-7; 8 bases line up with TRBD2. J was trimmed by 6 bases and V by 8 bases; bases with no gene match: 9. The CDR3 loop spans 13 amino acids. The germline V gene encodes CDR1 SNHLY and CDR2 FYNNEI. This chain's CDR3 is CASGWEAGAEQYF. CDR3 in DNA: TGTGCCAGCGGGTGGGAAGCGGGGGCCGAGCAGTACTTC. The full variable domain, completed using reference TRBV2 and TRBJ2-7, is EPEVTQTPSHQVTQMGQEVILRCVPISNHLYFYWYRQILGQKVEFLVSFYNNEISEKSEIFDDQFSVERPDGSNFTLKIRSTKLEDSAMYFCASGWEAGAEQYFGPGTRLTVT.

The chain couples TRBV7-8 to TRBJ2-2; 12 bases align to TRBD2. Germline CDR1 is SGHVS and CDR2 is FQNEAQ. The V and J ends lost 5 bases and 6 bases, in that order; junction bases with no gene match: 13. The CDR3 loop spans 18 amino acids. The CDR3 sequence is CASSRRASGGAYAGELFF. The CDR3 DNA reads as TGTGCCAGCAGCCGCCGGGCTAGCGGGGGGGCGTACGCCGGGGAGCTGTTTTTT. Together with reference TRBV7-8 and TRBJ2-2, the CDR3 gives the full variable domain: GAGVSQSPRYKVAKRGQDVALRCDPISGHVSLFWYQQALGQGPEFLTYFQNEAQLDKSGLPSDRFFAERPEGSVSTLKIQRTQQEDSAVYLCASSRRASGGAYAGELFFGEGSRLTVL.